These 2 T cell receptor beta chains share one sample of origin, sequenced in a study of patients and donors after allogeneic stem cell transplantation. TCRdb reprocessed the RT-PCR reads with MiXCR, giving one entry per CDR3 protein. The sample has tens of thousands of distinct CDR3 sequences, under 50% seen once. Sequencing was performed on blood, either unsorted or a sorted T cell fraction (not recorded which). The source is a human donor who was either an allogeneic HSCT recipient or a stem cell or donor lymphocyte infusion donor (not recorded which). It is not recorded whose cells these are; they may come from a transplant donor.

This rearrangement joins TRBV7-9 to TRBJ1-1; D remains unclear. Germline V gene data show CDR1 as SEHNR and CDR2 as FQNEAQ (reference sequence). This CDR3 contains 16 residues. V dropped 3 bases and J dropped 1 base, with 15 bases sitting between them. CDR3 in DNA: TGTGCCAGCAGCTTGGGTGCGATCACACAGAACACTGAAGCTTTCTTT. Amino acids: CASSLGAITQNTEAFF.

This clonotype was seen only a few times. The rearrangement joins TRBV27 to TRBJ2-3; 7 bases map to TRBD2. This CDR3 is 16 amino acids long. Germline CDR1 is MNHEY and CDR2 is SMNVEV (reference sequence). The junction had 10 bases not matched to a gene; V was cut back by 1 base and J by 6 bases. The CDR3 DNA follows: TGTGCCAGCAGTTTATTATTGACTAGCCGGGCGGATACGCAGTATTTT. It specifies CASSLLLTSRADTQYF.